The 13 T cell receptor beta chains reported below all come from one sample, sequenced in a study of blood T cells in healthy people across ages. A sample-barcoded 5' primer and a J-beta primer mix were used in a second PCR of roughly 6 to 11 cycles. Each CDR3 protein gets one entry after TCRdb re-called the 5' RACE reads with MiXCR. The data hold 1.5 million to 1.8 million distinct CDR3 sequences, with about 45% observed a single time. The sequencing sample was made of blood. The receptor set was obtained from a woman younger than 35 in good health.

The sample holds a few counts of this clonotype. This sequence joins TRBV12-3 or TRBV12-4 and TRBJ1-2; TRBD1 is a possible D gene (5 bases). This CDR3 is 14 amino acids long. V lost 3 bases to trimming and J lost 4 bases, with 12 bases between them. Here the CDR3 reads CASSLYRIVYGYTF. As DNA, the CDR3 is TGTGCCAGCAGTTTGTACAGGATCGTCTATGGCTACACCTTC.

In its sample, this clonotype was seen a few times. CDR3 region: CASSSRPRPEAFF. The CDR3 nucleotides read TGTGCCAGCAGTTCCCGGCCTCGACCTGAAGCTTTCTTT. The chain combines TRBV28 with TRBJ1-1; D unresolved. Trimming took off 4 bases at V and 6 bases at J, with 12 bases between the two ends. This CDR3 has 13 amino acids. The germline V gene encodes CDR1 MDHEN and CDR2 SYDVKM.

This CDR3 is CASSGGRSGNEQFF. The CDR3 nucleotides read TGCGCCAGCAGCGGCGGGAGATCGGGCAATGAGCAGTTCTTC. The rearrangement joins TRBV4-3 to TRBJ2-1; 7 bases are shared with TRBD2. This CDR3 has 14 amino acids. The germline CDR1 and CDR2 sequences are LGHNA and YSLEER. Trimming took 5 bases from V and 6 from J; bases not matched to a gene: 7.

This clonotype was found many times. The rearrangement links TRBV6-5 to TRBJ2-1; 11 nucleotides align to TRBD2. Trimming cost V 0 bases and J 4 bases; bases outside gene matches: 5. The germline V gene has CDR1 MNHEY and CDR2 SVGAGI. CDR3 length equals 17 residues. Here the CDR3 DNA reads TGTGCCAGCAGTTACTCGGGGACTAGCGGATATTACAATGAGCAGTTCTTC. This codes for CASSYSGTSGYYNEQFF.

This clonotype has a handful of counts. J is TRBJ2-7 and V is TRBV18; D may correspond to TRBD1 or TRBD2 (5 bases each). The germline CDR1 and CDR2 sequences are KGHSH and LQKENI. The V gene lost 2 bases and the J gene lost 2 bases, with 10 bases spanning the gap. This CDR3 region has 14 residues. CDR3 sequence (DNA): TGTGCCAGCTCACCAGCCCAGGGACCCTACGAGCAGTACTTC. Its protein product is CASSPAQGPYEQYF.

This clonotype appeared a few times. The rearrangement links TRBV13 to TRBJ1-1, with a tentative D call TRBD1 (6 bases). Germline V gene lookup returns CDR1 PRHDT and CDR2 FYEKMQ (reference sequence). There are 16 residues in the CDR3. V shed 1 base and J shed 2 bases, with 14 bases lying between them. The CDR3 coding sequence is TGTGCCAGCAGCTTAGAACAGGGTGGGCCCAACACTGAAGCTTTCTTT. Its protein product is CASSLEQGGPNTEAFF. The whole variable domain, filled in from reference TRBV13 and TRBJ1-1, reads AAGVIQSPRHLIKEKRETATLKCYPIPRHDTVYWYQQGPGQDPQFLISFYEKMQSDKGSIPDRFSAQQFSDYHSELNMSSLELGDSALYFCASSLEQGGPNTEAFFGQGTRLTVV.

A word on this clonotype: At one end, the junction sequence differs from germline, possibly due to a read error. The rearrangement links TRBV2 to TRBJ2-3; maybe TRBD2 (6 bases). The CDR3 is made up of 15 amino acids. CDR1 SNHLY and CDR2 FYNNEI come from the germline V gene. The CDR3 loop reads CPSSDSLASADTQYF. DNA of the CDR3: TGTCCCAGCAGTGACAGCCTAGCGAGCGCAGATACGCAGTATTTT.

In this sample, this clonotype turned up a few times. The chain is built from TRBV25-1 and TRBJ1-2; D is possibly TRBD1 (5 bases). From germline, CDR1 is MGHDK and CDR2 SYGVNS. The ends were cut back, 6 bases at V and 4 bases at J, with 15 bases in the middle. The length of the CDR3 is 14 residues. The CDR3 reads CASRGGTATYGYTF. CDR3 DNA sequence: TGTGCCAGCAGGGGTGGGACTGCCACCTATGGCTACACCTTC.

The gene calls are TRBV7-2 and TRBJ1-3; D unclear. The CDR3 runs 15 residues. The V gene lost 1 base and the J gene lost 3 bases, with 10 bases spanning the gap. The germline gives CDR1 SGHTA, CDR2 FQGNSA. CDR3: CASSLGREGGNTIYF. DNA for the CDR3: TGTGCCAGCAGCTTAGGGCGTGAGGGTGGAAACACCATATATTTT.

V and J are TRBV7-9 and TRBJ2-5; D assignment may be TRBD1 or TRBD2 (6 bases each). The CDR3 is made up of 14 amino acids. Trimming stripped 1 base from V and 7 bases from J, with 13 bases between. Germline CDR1 and CDR2: SEHNR and FQNEAQ (reference sequence). The CDR3 region has the DNA TGTGCCAGCAGCTTAGAAGGTTGGGGGGCGACCCAGTACTTC. This gives the protein CASSLEGWGATQYF.

This clonotype was recorded a few times. The CDR3 reads CSVEGWTEGGYTF. For the CDR3, the DNA is TGCAGCGTTGAAGGCTGGACTGAGGGGGGCTACACCTTC. The chain is built from TRBV29-1 and TRBJ1-2, with D possibly matching TRBD1 (5 bases). Per germline, CDR1 SQVTM and CDR2 ANQGSEA. This CDR3 is 13 amino acids long. The V end lost 1 base, the J end lost 8 bases, and 14 bases lay between the germline ends.

The gene calls are TRBV6-5 and TRBJ2-3; 10 bases align to TRBD2. V lost 2 bases, J lost 4 bases, and 6 bases stayed unmatched. From germline, CDR1 is MNHEY and CDR2 SVGAGI. The length of the CDR3 is 16 residues. The CDR3, as DNA: TGTGCCAGCAGTTACCGGAGCGGGGGGGCCTCAGATACGCAGTATTTT. This gives the protein CASSYRSGGASDTQYF.

This clonotype was observed a single time. V gene TRBV7-8 combines with J gene TRBJ1-2, with 9 bases lining up with TRBD1. CDR1 and CDR2 (germline): SGHVS, FQNEAQ. V was pared by 5 bases and J by 4 bases, with 8 bases of the junction left unmatched. This CDR3 region has 15 residues. The CDR3 coding sequence is TGTGCCAGCAGCAACCACAGGGGGCGGATCTATGGCTACACCTTC. Protein sequence: CASSNHRGRIYGYTF.